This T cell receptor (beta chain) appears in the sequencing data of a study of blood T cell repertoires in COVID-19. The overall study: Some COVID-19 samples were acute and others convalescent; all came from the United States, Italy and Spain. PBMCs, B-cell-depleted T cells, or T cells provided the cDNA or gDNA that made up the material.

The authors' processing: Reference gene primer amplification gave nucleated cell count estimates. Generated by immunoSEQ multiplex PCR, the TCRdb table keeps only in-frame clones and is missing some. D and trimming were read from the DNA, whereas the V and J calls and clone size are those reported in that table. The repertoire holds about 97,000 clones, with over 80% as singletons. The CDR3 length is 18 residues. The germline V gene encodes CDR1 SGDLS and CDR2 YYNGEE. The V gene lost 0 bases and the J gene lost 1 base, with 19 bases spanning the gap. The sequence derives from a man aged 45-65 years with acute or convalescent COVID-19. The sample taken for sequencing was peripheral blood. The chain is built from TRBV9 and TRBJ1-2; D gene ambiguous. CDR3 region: CASSVESGPPLHNYGYTF. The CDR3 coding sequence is TGTGCCAGCAGCGTAGAGTCAGGTCCCCCTCTCCATAACTATGGCTACACCTTC.